These 7 T cell receptor beta chains originate from one sample sequenced in a study of neurological immune-mediated disorders. TCRdb itself ran the 5' RACE reads through MiXCR, one entry per CDR3 protein. Among fewer than 60,000 distinct CDR3 sequences listed, less than 4% were seen once. What was sequenced was PBMCs. Source of these receptors: a man aged 60-69 years with multiple sclerosis.

This clonotype occurred many times. V usage is TRBV5-1 and J usage is TRBJ1-1; D is perhaps TRBD1 (6 bases). The CDR3 spans 15 residues. V lost 0 bases, J lost 5 bases, and 14 bases lay in between. Germline V gene data show CDR1 as SGHRS and CDR2 as YFSETQ. In DNA form, the CDR3 reads TGCGCCAGCAGCTTGGCACAACAGGGAAGGACTGAAGCTTTCTTT. Protein product: CASSLAQQGRTEAFF. Full variable domain (missing parts from reference TRBV5-1 and TRBJ1-1): KAGVTQTPRYLIKTRGQQVTLSCSPISGHRSVSWYQQTPGQGLQFLFEYFSETQRNKGNFPGRFSGRQFSNSRSEMNVSTLELGDSALYLCASSLAQQGRTEAFFGQGTRLTVV.

This clonotype was counted between two and nine times. The V gene is TRBV5-1, the J gene TRBJ2-7; D is ambiguous. V was shortened by 3 bases and J by 5 bases, with 9 bases between the two germline ends. The CDR3 spans 12 residues. Germline CDR1 and CDR2: SGHRS and YFSETQ. This CDR3 reads CASSSGLNEQYF. The CDR3 region has the DNA TGCGCCAGCAGCTCAGGCCTGAACGAGCAGTACTTC. Full variable domain (remainder filled in from reference TRBV5-1 and TRBJ2-7): KAGVTQTPRYLIKTRGQQVTLSCSPISGHRSVSWYQQTPGQGLQFLFEYFSETQRNKGNFPGRFSGRQFSNSRSEMNVSTLELGDSALYLCASSSGLNEQYFGPGTRLTVT.

This clonotype showed up many times. This sequence joins TRBV2 and TRBJ2-1; 10 nucleotides line up with TRBD1. Trimming took 1 base from V and 3 from J; bases not matched to a gene: 0. The CDR3 totals 15 residues. The germline CDR1 and CDR2 sequences are SNHLY and FYNNEI. CDR3 coding DNA: TGTGCCAGCAGTGAAGGGACAGGGGGCTACAATGAGCAGTTCTTC. Its protein is CASSEGTGGYNEQFF.

This clonotype was recorded at least ten times. The V call is TRBV5-1, the J call TRBJ1-1; tentatively, D is TRBD1 (5 bases). In germline, CDR1 is SGHRS, CDR2 YFSETQ. There are 14 residues in the CDR3. V was trimmed by 4 bases and J by 0 bases, leaving 10 bases between them. Here the CDR3 DNA reads TGCGCCAGCAGCGACAGTCTGGTGAACACTGAAGCTTTCTTT. Encoded protein: CASSDSLVNTEAFF.

This clonotype was recorded many times. The chain employs TRBV20-1 and TRBJ1-5; D might be TRBD1 (5 bases). CDR1 is DFQATT, CDR2 SNEGSKA, per germline (reference sequence). The CDR3 contains 14 residues. V dropped 3 bases and J dropped 9 bases, with 18 bases sitting between them. In nucleotides, the CDR3 is TGCAGTGCTAGGACGGGGGGGTCGAGGGGGCCCCAGCATTTT. Its protein product is CSARTGGSRGPQHF.

This clonotype was seen many times. V and J are TRBV12-3 or TRBV12-4 and TRBJ2-2; no firm D call. Trimming shortened V by 0 bases and J by 12 bases, and 11 bases separated the two germline ends. The CDR3 length is 13 residues. CDR3 sequence reads: CASSLAHASKLFF. The CDR3 DNA follows: TGTGCCAGCAGTTTAGCCCATGCCTCGAAGCTGTTTTTT.

This clonotype was seen at least ten times. The chain uses TRBV5-1 and TRBJ2-1; 12 bases line up with TRBD2. This CDR3 region has 13 residues. Per germline, CDR1 SGHRS and CDR2 YFSETQ. V lost 0 bases to trimming and J lost 13 bases; unmatched junction nucleotides: 2. The CDR3 DNA reads as TGCGCCAGCAGCTTGGATGGACTAGCGGGACAGTTCTTC. This gives the protein CASSLDGLAGQFF.